This TCR beta chain comes out of a study of control samples from healthy donors and cancer patients. The CDR3 sequence is 12 residues long. The V end was cut by 10 bases, the J end by 5 bases, with 14 bases between. Germline V gene lookup returns CDR1 MNHEY and CDR2 SVGAGI. Sample share makes this clone medium-sized. TCRdb's copy holds only in-frame clones and misses some; the assay was immunoSEQ multiplex PCR. The data show 85,000 to 90,000 clones, roughly 86% seen once. The sequencing sample was made of blood. The chain joins TRBV6-5 to TRBJ1-1, with D maybe TRBD1 (5 bases). This sequence originates from a young man in good health. The CDR3 sequence is CATSAWGTEAFF. CDR3 bases: TGTGCCACGTCAGCTTGGGGGACTGAAGCTTTCTTT.